These T cell receptor beta chains were read from a single sample in a study. TCRdb itself ran the 5' RACE reads through MiXCR, one entry per CDR3 protein. The sample includes roughly 23,000 distinct CDR3 sequences, 30% seen only once; the top ten take about 2%. Material: tumor-infiltrating naive CD4+ T cells sorted from the breast tumor. Every receptor here comes from a female donor with breast cancer. CDR3s include the opening cysteine and the closing phenylalanine or tryptophan. D genes are given only for firm matches. Part of the rows lack a size; the others show once, few, many or a class for expanded clones.

J: TRBJ2-7
V: TRBV19
D: .
size: few
CDR3: CASSPRESRSTHEQYF
DNA: TGTGCCAGTAGTCCTCGGGAGAGCAGAAGTACCCACGAGCAGTACTTC

J: TRBJ1-2
V: TRBV7-2
D: .
size: .
CDR3: CASRKLGAHGYTF
DNA: TGTGCCAGCAGAAAACTGGGGGCCCATGGCTACACCTTC

J: TRBJ2-7
V: TRBV6-1
D: .
size: .
CDR3: CASSEALRGGAYEQYF
DNA: TGTGCCAGCAGTGAAGCGCTGAGGGGAGGCGCCTACGAGCAGTACTTC

J: TRBJ2-1
V: TRBV7-3
D: TRBD2
size: few
CDR3: CASSLRGGLAGSYNEQFF
DNA: TGTGCCAGCAGCTTACGGGGGGGACTAGCGGGCTCCTACAATGAGCAGTTCTTC

J: TRBJ1-5
V: TRBV6-6
D: .
size: .
CDR3: CASSYRGNNRPQHF
DNA: TGTGCCAGCAGTTATAGGGGGAACAATCGGCCCCAGCATTTT

J: TRBJ1-2
V: TRBV30
D: .
size: few
CDR3: CAWSPLGGYDYGYTF
DNA: TGTGCCTGGAGTCCGCTCGGGGGATACGACTATGGCTACACCTTC

J: TRBJ2-1
V: TRBV7-3
D: TRBD1
size: many
CDR3: CASSLQGQANGEQFF
DNA: TGTGCCAGCAGCTTACAGGGACAGGCTAACGGTGAGCAGTTCTTC

J: TRBJ2-1
V: TRBV29-1
D: TRBD2
size: medium-sized
CDR3: CSVRTSGGGNEQFF
DNA: TGCAGCGTCAGGACTAGCGGAGGGGGTAATGAGCAGTTCTTC

J: TRBJ2-1
V: TRBV12-3/TRBV12-4
D: TRBD2
size: .
CDR3: CASSFSGSSYNGQFF
DNA: TGTGCCAGCAGTTTTAGCGGGAGTTCCTACAATGGGCAGTTCTTC

J: TRBJ2-3
V: TRBV20-1
D: TRBD2
size: .
CDR3: CSARGTRSTDTQYF
DNA: TGCAGTGCCCGGGGGACTAGGAGCACAGATACGCAGTATTTT

J: TRBJ1-1
V: TRBV7-9
D: .
size: many
CDR3: CASAPPRGEAFF
DNA: TGTGCCAGCGCCCCCCCCCGGGGGGAAGCTTTCTTT

J: TRBJ2-1
V: TRBV20-1
D: TRBD2
size: .
CDR3: CSASWGLAGGPEDEQFF
DNA: TGCAGTGCTAGTTGGGGACTAGCGGGAGGGCCCGAGGATGAGCAGTTCTTC

J: TRBJ1-1
V: TRBV27
D: TRBD1
size: many
CDR3: CASSLDRRDTEAFF
DNA: TGTGCCAGCAGTTTGGACAGGCGGGACACTGAAGCTTTCTTT

J: TRBJ2-7
V: TRBV11-3
D: .
size: once
CDR3: CASSLDRNSSRTVHERYF
DNA: TGTGCCAGCAGCTTAGATCGGAATAGCTCCCGAACGGTCCACGAGCGGTACTTC

J: TRBJ2-1
V: TRBV24-1
D: TRBD2
size: .
CDR3: CATSDLRTSSYNEQFF
DNA: TGTGCCACCAGTGATTTGCGGACTAGCAGCTACAATGAGCAGTTCTTC

J: TRBJ2-7
V: TRBV4-2
D: .
size: once
CDR3: CASSQGLTLSSYEQYF
DNA: TGTGCCAGCAGCCAAGGACTAACTCTCTCCTCCTACGAGCAGTACTTC

J: TRBJ1-1
V: TRBV3-1
D: TRBD1
size: few
CDR3: CASTRQGTHTEAFF
DNA: TGTGCCAGCACAAGACAGGGGACTCACACTGAAGCTTTCTTT

J: TRBJ1-5
V: TRBV20-1
D: .
size: .
CDR3: CGARDKAVKYSNQPQHF
DNA: TGCGGTGCTAGAGATAAGGCAGTGAAATATAGCAATCAGCCCCAGCATTTT

J: TRBJ2-7
V: TRBV3-1
D: .
size: .
CDR3: CASSQGGNEQYF
DNA: TGTGCCAGCAGCCAAGGGGGGAACGAGCAGTACTTC

J: TRBJ2-1
V: TRBV7-6
D: TRBD1
size: few
CDR3: CASSLGAGGHNEQFF
DNA: TGTGCCAGCAGCTTAGGGGCAGGGGGACACAATGAGCAGTTCTTC

J: TRBJ1-5
V: TRBV5-6
D: TRBD1
size: few
CDR3: CASSGHRGDNQPQHF
DNA: TGTGCCAGCAGCGGACACAGGGGAGACAATCAGCCCCAGCATTTT

J: TRBJ1-6
V: TRBV25-1
D: .
size: many
CDR3: CASSESVGSPLHF
DNA: TGTGCCAGCAGTGAATCGGTAGGCTCACCCCTCCACTTT

J: TRBJ1-1
V: TRBV5-1
D: TRBD1
size: medium-sized
CDR3: CASSLGTGGITEAFF
DNA: TGCGCCAGCAGCTTGGGGACAGGGGGGATCACTGAAGCTTTCTTT

J: TRBJ2-4
V: TRBV20-1
D: .
size: few
CDR3: CSARQGLAKNIQYF
DNA: TGCAGTGCTAGACAGGGTCTAGCCAAAAACATTCAGTACTTC

J: TRBJ1-1
V: TRBV4-2
D: .
size: .
CDR3: CASSQDRPPEAFF
DNA: TGTGCCAGCAGCCAAGATCGTCCGCCTGAAGCTTTCTTT

J: TRBJ2-1
V: TRBV6-4
D: .
size: many
CDR3: CASSDAFRSNEQFF
DNA: TGTGCCAGCAGTGACGCCTTCCGGAGTAATGAGCAGTTCTTC

J: TRBJ1-2
V: TRBV7-9
D: TRBD1
size: .
CDR3: CASSSMDRDYGYTF
DNA: TGTGCCAGCAGCTCGATGGACAGGGACTATGGCTACACCTTC

J: TRBJ1-5
V: TRBV7-8
D: .
size: medium-sized
CDR3: CASSLGSGFGGNQPQHF
DNA: TGTGCCAGCAGCTTAGGATCGGGTTTCGGGGGCAATCAGCCCCAGCATTTT

J: TRBJ2-3
V: TRBV6-1
D: .
size: many
CDR3: CASSEFRLALSTDTQYF
DNA: TGTGCCAGCAGTGAATTTCGGCTAGCACTTAGCACAGATACGCAGTATTTT

J: TRBJ2-1
V: TRBV10-3
D: .
size: medium-sized
CDR3: CAIGYTGTDEQFF
DNA: TGTGCCATCGGATATACAGGGACGGATGAGCAGTTCTTC

J: TRBJ2-3
V: TRBV7-9
D: TRBD2
size: .
CDR3: CASRTSGRARVDTQYF
DNA: TGTGCCAGCAGGACTAGCGGGAGGGCCAGGGTAGATACGCAGTATTTT

J: TRBJ1-3
V: TRBV20-1
D: .
size: once
CDR3: CSARGTGNTIYF
DNA: TGCAGTGCTAGAGGGACCGGAAACACCATATATTTT

J: TRBJ2-1
V: TRBV4-1
D: TRBD2
size: .
CDR3: CASSKLATAYNEQFF
DNA: TGCGCCAGCAGCAAACTAGCGACCGCCTACAATGAGCAGTTCTTC

J: TRBJ1-1
V: TRBV11-2
D: .
size: .
CDR3: CASSSRRRQNTEAFF
DNA: TGTGCCAGCAGCTCCAGAAGACGGCAGAACACTGAAGCTTTCTTT

J: TRBJ1-5
V: TRBV20-1
D: .
size: .
CDR3: CSARLGGGPQHF
DNA: TGCAGTGCTAGGCTAGGGGGTGGGCCCCAGCATTTT

J: TRBJ2-1
V: TRBV7-9
D: TRBD2
size: medium-sized
CDR3: CASSLGTSGRINEQFF
DNA: TGTGCCAGCAGCTTAGGGACTAGCGGGAGAATAAATGAGCAGTTCTTC

J: TRBJ2-7
V: TRBV5-1
D: .
size: few
CDR3: CASSFYGGSHEQYF
DNA: TGCGCCAGCAGCTTTTATGGGGGCTCCCACGAGCAGTACTTC

J: TRBJ2-1
V: TRBV12-3/TRBV12-4
D: TRBD2
size: .
CDR3: CASRGTSGRNEQFF
DNA: TGTGCCAGCAGGGGGACTAGTGGGAGGAATGAGCAGTTCTTC

J: TRBJ1-5
V: TRBV6-1
D: TRBD1
size: medium-sized
CDR3: CASGTGDQPQHF
DNA: TGTGCCAGTGGGACAGGGGATCAGCCCCAGCATTTT

J: TRBJ2-1
V: TRBV7-7
D: .
size: .
CDR3: CASGLGGLAYNEQFF
DNA: TGTGCCAGCGGCTTAGGGGGGCTGGCTTACAATGAGCAGTTCTTC

J: TRBJ2-7
V: TRBV25-1
D: .
size: .
CDR3: CASTEGYEQYF
DNA: TGTGCCAGCACTGAAGGCTACGAGCAGTACTTC

J: TRBJ1-5
V: TRBV6-1
D: TRBD1
size: few
CDR3: CASSVGQFNQPQHF
DNA: TGTGCCAGCAGTGTGGGACAGTTCAATCAGCCCCAGCATTTT

J: TRBJ1-2
V: TRBV7-2
D: .
size: .
CDR3: CASSLEGTRGSDCGYTF
DNA: TGTGCCAGCAGCTTAGAGGGTACGCGCGGCAGTGACTGTGGCTACACCTTC

J: TRBJ2-1
V: TRBV12-3/TRBV12-4
D: .
size: few
CDR3: CASSPGAYNEQFF
DNA: TGTGCCAGCAGCCCCGGGGCCTACAATGAGCAGTTCTTC

J: TRBJ2-3
V: TRBV12-3/TRBV12-4
D: .
size: .
CDR3: CASSSLTPTGQSTDTQYF
DNA: TGTGCCAGCAGTTCCCTTACCCCTACTGGGCAGTCCACAGATACGCAGTATTTT

J: TRBJ2-2
V: TRBV20-1
D: .
size: many
CDR3: CSARTVNTGELFF
DNA: TGCAGTGCTAGAACGGTAAACACCGGGGAGCTGTTTTTT

J: TRBJ2-1
V: TRBV9
D: TRBD1
size: .
CDR3: CASTRDRGRDEQFF
DNA: TGTGCCAGCACTCGGGACAGGGGGCGCGATGAGCAGTTCTTC

J: TRBJ2-1
V: TRBV7-7
D: .
size: many
CDR3: CASSLGGLAYNEQFF
DNA: TGTGCCAGCAGCTTAGGGGGACTGGCTTACAATGAGCAGTTCTTC

J: TRBJ2-1
V: TRBV24-1
D: .
size: .
CDR3: CATSDELVSDEQFF
DNA: TGTGCCACCAGTGATGAGTTAGTTTCGGATGAGCAGTTCTTC

J: TRBJ1-6
V: TRBV6-1
D: .
size: .
CDR3: CASSEGRDPRGSPLHF
DNA: TGTGCCAGCAGTGAAGGCCGGGACCCCAGGGGTTCACCCCTCCACTTT

J: TRBJ2-3
V: TRBV20-1
D: .
size: many
CDR3: CSARRGDTQYF
DNA: TGCAGTGCCAGGAGGGGAGATACGCAGTATTTT

J: TRBJ2-1
V: TRBV7-9
D: .
size: medium-sized
CDR3: CASSLEDNEQFF
DNA: TGTGCCAGCAGCTTAGAAGACAATGAGCAGTTCTTC

J: TRBJ2-5
V: TRBV7-9
D: .
size: many
CDR3: CASSFSGVEETQYF
DNA: TGTGCCAGCAGCTTTTCAGGGGTGGAAGAGACCCAGTACTTC

J: TRBJ1-2
V: TRBV29-1
D: .
size: medium-sized
CDR3: CSVVVSNYGYTF
DNA: TGCAGCGTTGTAGTCTCGAACTATGGCTACACCTTC